This T cell receptor (beta chain) stems from a study of blood T cell repertoires in COVID-19. Generated by immunoSEQ multiplex PCR, the TCRdb table keeps only in-frame clones and is missing some. The sample shows 150,000 to 200,000 clones, 65% to 85% of them seen only once. This sequence was found in a human donor with acute or convalescent COVID-19. The donor label of this sample is uncertain. The sequencing sample was made of peripheral blood.

This CDR3 reads CASSLAGQLTWGEQFF. The CDR3 coding sequence is TGCGCCAGCAGCTTGGCGGGACAATTAACCTGGGGTGAGCAGTTCTTC. This chain joins TRBV5-1 and TRBJ2-1; D is perhaps TRBD1 (6 bases). The CDR3 runs to 16 residues. In germline, CDR1 is SGHRS, CDR2 YFSETQ. Between the trimmed V and J ends, which lost 0 bases and 9 bases, there was a span of 19 bases.